The following is a T cell receptor beta chain sequence with its context. Its target antigen remains unknown. Base qualities are not recorded, but no much larger clone differs from it by a single base. The germline ends are 6 bases apart after V is trimmed by 5 bases and J by 8 bases. The CDR3 runs 10 amino acids, cysteine and phenylalanine included. Of all the DNA, just the CDR3 is kept, 30 bases in frame from base 1. CDR1 SEHNR and CDR2 FQNEAQ were looked up in the germline V gene (reference sequence). Instrument on record: Illumina NovaSeq 6000. TCRalpha and TCRbeta cDNA libraries were constructed by 5'RACE with constant-segment primers, with sample barcodes and unique molecular identifiers being introduced. RNA was extracted from every sample with Trizol reagent. The libraries were amplified in two PCR steps, and the second step added a second sample barcode and Illumina TruSeq adapters. Sequencing of libraries was performed on an Illumina NovaSeq with 2 x 150 bp paired-end reads. The study's processing was this. With migec v1.2.7, reads were demultiplexed and then collapsed into UMI-guided consensus sequences. Using mixcr v2.1.11, UMI consensuses were aligned to TRA and TRB V and J templates and then assembled into clonotypes. A clonotype was counted as expanded or contracted only when both edgeR and NoisET called the clonotype significant, with the noise models trained on biological replicates. For edgeR calls, a false discovery rate-adjusted p below 0.01 and a log2 fold-change threshold of 1 were applied. PCA with hierarchical clustering of max-normalized trajectories of the 1000 most abundant clonotypes was used as exploratory dynamics analysis. Separately sequenced CD4+ and CD8+ repertoires were used to assign the CD4 or CD8 phenotype of responding clones. TCRdb handled the public reads itself, with Q25 trimming in fastp and clone calling in MiXCR, and kept productive beta chains. All rows with the same CDR3 protein become a single entry with the most common DNA and genes. It is TCRdb's table, rather than the study itself, that gives the V and J calls and clone size. The sample contains approximately 390,000 distinct CDR3 sequences, 15% to 20% of them found a single time. The top ten hold 20% to 25% of the sample.

PBMCs were isolated by Ficoll-Paque density gradient centrifugation. This specimen comes from a study of T-cell memory formation after mild COVID-19 (dated by TCRdb to the early 2020s). Broadly, across the study: Most TCR sequence clusters were specific to one of the two donors. In two donors, T-cell clones that expanded and contracted after mild COVID-19 were followed by sequencing TCRalpha and TCRbeta repertoires longitudinally. Two young, previously healthy adult volunteers made up the cohort, one male and one female.

Study-wide findings and limitations: Contracting CD4+ clones appeared mostly in the CM and EM memory subsets, whereas CD8+ clones were enriched in EMRA. Whether the second-wave clones peaking on day 37 were SARS-CoV-2 specific was not confirmed. Some responding clones were detected in pre-infection memory, suggesting pre-existing cross-reactive memory T cells joined the SARS-CoV-2 response. From day 15 to 85, contracting clones showed balanced CD4/CD8 phenotypes, whereas a second wave of clones that expanded from day 15 to 37 leaned towards CD4+. The study included only a couple of mild cases, and larger cohorts that include severe cases with pre-infection samples were judged to be necessary.

This clonotype originated in a man between 18 and 35 years old who had mild COVID-19 (a few samples of this study predate the infection). The sample titles of this study are shuffled in the database, so cell type and time point are left out; the donor was told from shared clones. The receptor chain draws on TRBV7-9 and TRBJ1-2; the D gene cannot be resolved reliably. Material for sequencing was PBMCs or a T cell subset sorted from them (not recorded which). The CDR3 region reads CASSLYGYTF. Read as DNA, the sequence is TGTGCCAGCAGCCTGTACGGCTACACCTTC.